This is a list of T cell receptor beta chains from one sample in a study of regulatory T cells in long-lasting Graves disease. TCRdb itself ran the multiplex PCR reads through MiXCR, one entry per CDR3 protein. The table has 350,000 to 500,000 distinct CDR3 sequences, 21% seen once. The material sequenced was peripheral blood mononuclear cells (PBMCs), taken when the disease was refractory, from a patient treated with antithyroid drugs. The receptors derive from a female donor with Graves disease. CDR3s include the opening cysteine and the closing phenylalanine or tryptophan. The D gene is left open where the match is weak. The listing skips clone size in some rows; elsewhere it reads once, few, many or a size class.

clone_size	v_call	d_call	j_call	cdr3_nt	cdr3_aa
few	TRBV5-1	.	TRBJ1-5	TGCGCCAGCAGGTCCGAGAGCCATCAGCCCCAGCATTTT	CASRSESHQPQHF
.	TRBV3-1	TRBD2	TRBJ2-7	TGTGCCAGCAGCCCGCCGGGACTAGCGGGAGTCGAGCAGTACTTC	CASSPPGLAGVEQYF
.	TRBV7-9	.	TRBJ2-7	TGTGCCAGCAGCTTATCGGACAGAGGTCCCTACGAGCAGTACTTC	CASSLSDRGPYEQYF
few	TRBV27	.	TRBJ2-7	TGTGCCAGCAGTCGGGCTGAGCATCTGGGCGGGTCCTACGAGCAGTACTTC	CASSRAEHLGGSYEQYF
many	TRBV3-1	.	TRBJ1-1	TGTGCCAGCAGCCGAAGGTCGACGCGGAACACTGAAGCTTTCTTT	CASSRRSTRNTEAFF
few	TRBV20-1	TRBD2	TRBJ2-7	TGCAGTGCTACTAGCGGAGAATTCTACGAGCAGTACTTC	CSATSGEFYEQYF
few	TRBV18	.	TRBJ2-7	TGTGCCAGCTCCCGCCGGGCAGGGCGGGAGCAGTACTTC	CASSRRAGREQYF
few	TRBV12-3/TRBV12-4	TRBD2	TRBJ2-3	TGTGCCAGCAGTTTAGTGGCTAGCGGTACAGATACGCAGTATTTT	CASSLVASGTDTQYF
few	TRBV5-5	.	TRBJ2-5	TGTGCCAGCAGCTTGGGCAGGGACCAAGAGACCCAGTACTTC	CASSLGRDQETQYF
many	TRBV2	.	TRBJ1-5	TGTGCCGTTCGGACAGACGTTGGTCAGCCCCAGCATTTT	CAVRTDVGQPQHF
few	TRBV20-1	TRBD1	TRBJ2-2	TGCAGTGCTAGAGGGGGCAGGGGGCGTGGGAACACCGGGGAGCTGTTTTTT	CSARGGRGRGNTGELFF
many	TRBV12-3/TRBV12-4	.	TRBJ1-5	TGTGCCAGCAGTTTAAGGTGGGAGCCCCAGCATTTT	CASSLRWEPQHF
.	TRBV19	TRBD1	TRBJ2-7	TGTGCCAGTCTCGAGGGGGCGGACGAGCAGTACTTC	CASLEGADEQYF
.	TRBV12-3/TRBV12-4	.	TRBJ2-2	TGTGCCAGCACCCCGGGGGCGAGGGAGCTGTTTTTT	CASTPGARELFF
.	TRBV6-1	TRBD2	TRBJ2-3	TGTGCCAGCGGGCCGACCGGGACTAGCGGGAGAGGGGATACGCAGTATTTT	CASGPTGTSGRGDTQYF
few	TRBV5-1	.	TRBJ1-6	TGCGCCAGCAGCCCTGAGGGGGTCCTCAATTCACCCCTCCACTTT	CASSPEGVLNSPLHF
many	TRBV28	TRBD2	TRBJ2-5	TGTGCCAGCAGTCCCCCGGGACTAGCGTCCCAGTACTTC	CASSPPGLASQYF